This T cell receptor beta chain was profiled in a study of T-cell memory formation after mild COVID-19. The study, taken as a whole, reports: A second wave expanding day 15 to 37 was CD4+-biased; contracting clones were balanced.

CDR3 length equals 13 residues. Germline-derived CDR1 and CDR2 are SQVTM and ANQGSEA. Trimming took off 4 bases at V and 3 bases at J, with 12 bases between the two ends. Researchers used 5'RACE with constant-segment primers to make TCR alpha and TCR beta cDNA libraries that carry sample barcodes and UMIs. TCRdb fed the 5' RACE reads into MiXCR, producing one record per CDR3 protein. The table records some 120,000 distinct CDR3 sequences, about a sixth of them present only once. In regard to this clonotype: Its antigen is not identified.

The chain combines TRBV29-1 with TRBJ1-2; the D is unclear. Sequenced material: PBMCs or a T cell subset sorted from them (not recorded which). This receptor was taken from a man in his late teens or twenties who had mild COVID-19 (a few samples of this study predate the infection). Cell type and time point are not known. CDR3 sequence (DNA): TGCAGCGTTGGTTTCGGCCAACACTATGGCTACACCTTC. The encoded protein is CSVGFGQHYGYTF.